This T cell receptor beta chain was recorded in a study of blood T cell repertoires in COVID-19. Clones were read by immunoSEQ multiplex PCR, and TCRdb kept only the in-frame ones, dropping some. The sample contains fewer than 350,000 clones, approximately 91% of which appear only once. Germline trimming cut 3 bases from V and 8 bases from J; bases unmatched to any gene: 3. The CDR3 is 13 residues long. Assignments of participants to cohorts depended upon their own reported clinical history. The receptor was derived from a woman aged 40-49 years with acute COVID-19. The sample comprised PBMCs or T cells enriched from blood (not recorded which). The rearrangement uses TRBV12-3 or TRBV12-4 and TRBJ2-1; TRBD2 agrees at 8 bases. CDR3 nucleotide sequence: TGTGCCAGCAGTTTCGCGGGGGGCCATGAGCAGTTCTTC. The encoded protein is CASSFAGGHEQFF.